The source of this T cell receptor (beta chain) is a study of tumor and adjacent non-tumor tissue in lung cancer. Study results and limitations: Significantly higher TCR diversity was found in tumor than normal lung.

Regarding this clonotype: Antigen unknown. At one end, the junction sequence differs from germline, possibly due to a read error.

This CDR3 spans 13 amino acids. TCRbeta libraries were built with three rounds of nested PCR, modified from ARM-PCR. Via MiXCR, TCRdb re-called the multiplex PCR reads, giving one row per CDR3 protein. The sample has around 200,000 distinct CDR3 sequences, about 71% seen once; the top ten hold approximately 25%. The template was RNA from unsorted bulk tissue. Between August and November 2014, newly diagnosed, chemotherapy-naive lung cancer patients underwent thoracic surgery in China. The specimen was lung tumor tissue. This sequence originates from a man aged 60 to 75 with non-small cell lung cancer. The V and J genes are TRBV12-3 or TRBV12-4 and TRBJ2-5, with unresolved D. The CDR3 DNA sequence: TGTGCCAGCAGCCCGAGACAACAAGAAACCCAGTACTTC. Translating gives CASSPRQQETQYF.